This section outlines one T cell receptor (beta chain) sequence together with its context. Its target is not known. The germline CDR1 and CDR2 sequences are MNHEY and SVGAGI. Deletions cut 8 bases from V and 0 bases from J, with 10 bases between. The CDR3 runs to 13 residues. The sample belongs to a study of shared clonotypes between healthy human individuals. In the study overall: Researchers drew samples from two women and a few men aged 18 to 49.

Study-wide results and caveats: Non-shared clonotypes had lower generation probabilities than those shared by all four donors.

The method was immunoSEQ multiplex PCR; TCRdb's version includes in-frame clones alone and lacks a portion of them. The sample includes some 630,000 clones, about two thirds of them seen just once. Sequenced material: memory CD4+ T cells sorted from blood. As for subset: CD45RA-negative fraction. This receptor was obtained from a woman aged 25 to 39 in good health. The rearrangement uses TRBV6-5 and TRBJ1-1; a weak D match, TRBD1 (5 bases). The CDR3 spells CASVDRMNTEAFF. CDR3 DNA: TGTGCCAGCGTCGACAGAATGAACACTGAAGCTTTCTTT.